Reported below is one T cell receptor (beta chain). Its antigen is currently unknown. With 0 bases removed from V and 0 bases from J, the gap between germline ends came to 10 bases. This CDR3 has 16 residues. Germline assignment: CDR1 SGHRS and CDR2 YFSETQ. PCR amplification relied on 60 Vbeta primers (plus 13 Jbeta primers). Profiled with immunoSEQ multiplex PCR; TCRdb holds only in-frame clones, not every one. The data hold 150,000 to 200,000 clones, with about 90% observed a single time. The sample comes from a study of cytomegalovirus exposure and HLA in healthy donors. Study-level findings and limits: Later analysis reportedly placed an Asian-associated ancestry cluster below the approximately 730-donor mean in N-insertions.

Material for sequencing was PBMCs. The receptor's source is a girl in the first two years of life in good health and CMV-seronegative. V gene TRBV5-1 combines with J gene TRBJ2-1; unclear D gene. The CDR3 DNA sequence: TGCGCCAGCAGCTTGGCAGGTCTCCCCTCCTACAATGAGCAGTTCTTC. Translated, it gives CASSLAGLPSYNEQFF.